A single sample gave rise to the 9 T cell receptor beta chains below, sequenced in a study of cytomegalovirus exposure and HLA in healthy donors. Use of 60 Vbeta and 13 Jbeta primers characterized the PCR. Data came from immunoSEQ multiplex PCR; TCRdb stores just in-frame clones and leaves some out. The sample has roughly 110,000 clones, around 70% seen once; the top ten hold about 4.9%. The sample comprised PBMCs. The source is a man aged 30 to 39 in good health and CMV-seropositive.

The V and J genes are TRBV5-6 and TRBJ1-6; 12 nucleotides line up with TRBD1. The CDR3 runs 15 residues. The junction had 4 bases not matched to a gene; V was cut back by 5 bases and J by 7 bases. CDR1 and CDR2 (germline): SGHDT, YYEEEE. The CDR3 region has the DNA TGTGCCAGCAGTCCCGGGACAGGGGGCAATTCACCCCTCCACTTT. It codes for CASSPGTGGNSPLHF.

A few counts support this clone. The V call is TRBV29-1, the J call TRBJ2-2, with D perhaps TRBD1 (5 bases). Trimming cost V 3 bases and J 4 bases, with 9 bases left between them. This CDR3 spans 13 amino acids. Germline V gene lookup returns CDR1 SQVTM and CDR2 ANQGSEA. The CDR3 DNA sequence: TGCAGCGTTGACGGTCAGGGCACCGGGGAGCTGTTTTTT. This sequence encodes CSVDGQGTGELFF.

The chain joins TRBV6-1 to TRBJ1-2; D is possibly TRBD1 (6 bases). The CDR3 has 15 residues. Trimming left V 0 bases short and J 4 bases short, with 12 bases between. Germline CDR1 and CDR2: MNHNS and SASEGT. Written as DNA, the CDR3 is TGTGCCAGCAGTGAAGCCGCAGGGGCTGGCTATGGCTACACCTTC. As protein: CASSEAAGAGYGYTF.

V gene TRBV27 combines with J gene TRBJ2-7; D perhaps matches TRBD2 (5 bases). Trimming left V 3 bases short and J 3 bases short, with 12 bases between. There are 14 residues in the CDR3. CDR1 and CDR2 (germline): MNHEY, SMNVEV (reference sequence). Written as DNA, the CDR3 is TGTGCCAGCAGTTTCGCCGGGAACAACTACGAGCAGTACTTC. Its translation: CASSFAGNNYEQYF.

The CDR3, as DNA: TGTGCCAGCAGTGAACCCGGGGGGCTGGATAATGAAAAACTGTTTTTT. Residues: CASSEPGGLDNEKLFF. The chain is built from TRBV6-1 and TRBJ1-4, with a possible D match to TRBD1 (6 bases). Per germline, CDR1 MNHNS and CDR2 SASEGT. CDR3 size: 16 residues. Trimming left V 2 bases short and J 4 bases short, with 14 bases between.

This chain uses TRBV18 with TRBJ1-2; D might be TRBD1 (5 bases). This CDR3 comprises 15 residues. The germline V and J ends were trimmed by 2 bases and 3 bases, with 13 bases remaining between them. Germline CDR1 is KGHSH and CDR2 is LQKENI. The CDR3: CASSPGQGIDYGYTF. CDR3 DNA: TGTGCCAGCTCACCAGGGCAGGGTATCGACTATGGCTACACCTTC.

This chain connects TRBV15 to TRBJ2-1; possibly TRBD2 for D (5 bases). The CDR3 covers 15 residues. Per germline, CDR1 LNHNV and CDR2 YYDKDF (reference sequence). V lost 6 bases, J lost 0 bases, and 12 bases lay in between. This CDR3 is CATRWTVSSYNEQFF. In DNA, the CDR3 is TGTGCCACCAGATGGACTGTGAGCTCCTACAATGAGCAGTTCTTC.

This chain links TRBV5-1 with TRBJ2-7; 8 bases align to TRBD2. CDR1 and CDR2 from the germline V gene are SGHRS and YFSETQ. Germline trimming cut 0 bases from V and 5 bases from J; bases unmatched to any gene: 7. This CDR3 contains 15 residues. CDR3 loop: CASSLEGTSTHEQYF. In nucleotides, the CDR3 is TGCGCCAGCAGCTTGGAGGGGACTAGTACCCACGAGCAGTACTTC.

The chain carries TRBV9 and TRBJ2-3; 8 nucleotides line up with TRBD2. J was trimmed by 5 bases and V by 7 bases; bases with no gene match: 6. Germline assignment: CDR1 SGDLS and CDR2 YYNGEE. This CDR3 is 13 amino acids long. CDR3 sequence (DNA): TGTGCCAGCCGGGGGGGGCTCGGAGATACGCAGTATTTT. Translation: CASRGGLGDTQYF.